The rows below give T cell receptor beta chains drawn from one sample of a study of blood T cell repertoires in COVID-19. Assay used: immunoSEQ multiplex PCR; TCRdb lists only in-frame clones, some missing. The sample contains 150,000 to 180,000 clones, roughly 80% of which appear only once. The material sequenced was peripheral blood. The receptors originated from a woman aged 55-70 years with acute or convalescent COVID-19. CDR3s include the opening cysteine and the closing phenylalanine or tryptophan. D genes are given only for firm matches. Size is stated for part of the rows, as once, few or many counts, or as a class when the clone is expanded.

D gene | clone size | J gene | V gene | CDR3 DNA | CDR3 protein
- | medium-sized | TRBJ2-3 | TRBV7-9 | TGTGCCAGCAGCCCCCTGGGACTTAGCACAGATACGCAGTATTTT | CASSPLGLSTDTQYF
- | - | TRBJ1-2 | TRBV7-9 | TGTGCCAGCAGCTTAGACACCTATGGCTACACCTTC | CASSLDTYGYTF
TRBD1 | - | TRBJ1-4 | TRBV5-6 | TGTGCCAGCAGCTTTCAGGACAGGACTAATGAAAAACTGTTTTTT | CASSFQDRTNEKLFF
- | - | TRBJ1-5 | TRBV7-9 | TGTGCCAGCGGGGGCGAGGGCAATCAGCCCCAGCATTTT | CASGGEGNQPQHF
- | once | TRBJ1-1 | TRBV15 | TGTGCCACCTCCATACGGGGGAACACTGAAGCTTTCTTT | CATSIRGNTEAFF
TRBD2 | few | TRBJ2-2 | TRBV6-1 | TGTGCCAGCAGTGAAGCGGGACTAGCCGTCCCGGGGGAGCTGTTTTTT | CASSEAGLAVPGELFF
TRBD2 | - | TRBJ2-1 | TRBV5-5 | TGTGCCAGCAGCTTGGAGGGACTAGCGGGGGGGCCTCGGGATGAGCAGTTCTTC | CASSLEGLAGGPRDEQFF
- | - | TRBJ1-5 | TRBV30 | TGTGCCTGGAGTGGGGACAATATCCAGCAGCCCCAGCATTTT | CAWSGDNIQQPQHF
- | - | TRBJ1-3 | TRBV6-5 | TGTGCCAGCAGGTTTCAGGACGCGGGCACCATATATTTT | CASRFQDAGTIYF
- | few | TRBJ1-1 | TRBV5-5 | TGTGCCAGCAGCTGGCAGGGGACGGACACTGAAGCTTTCTTT | CASSWQGTDTEAFF
TRBD2 | - | TRBJ2-1 | TRBV3-1/TRBV3-2 | TGTGCCAGCAGCCAAGATGGGGGACTAGCGGGGGGTGAGCAGTTCTTC | CASSQDGGLAGGEQFF
TRBD1 | - | TRBJ2-3 | TRBV9 | TGTGCCAGCAGCGGGGGACAGGGGCAAGATACGCAGTATTTT | CASSGGQGQDTQYF
- | few | TRBJ1-5 | TRBV5-6 | TGTGCCAGCAGCCCGGGGTGGGCGAGGAGCAATCAGCCCCAGCATTTT | CASSPGWARSNQPQHF
- | - | TRBJ1-2 | TRBV7-5 | TGTGCCAGAAGTCTACATACGACAGGGGAGAGATATGGCTACACCTTC | CARSLHTTGERYGYTF
TRBD1 | - | TRBJ1-6 | TRBV5-1 | TGCGCCAGCAGTCCCTCAGGGGGGTTTAATTCACCCCTCCACTTT | CASSPSGGFNSPLHF
- | - | TRBJ1-2 | TRBV12-3/TRBV12-4 | TGTGCCAGCAGAGGACAGACCTATGGCTACACCTTC | CASRGQTYGYTF
- | - | TRBJ1-2 | TRBV2 | TGTGCCATCACGGGAAATAGCTATGGCTACACCTTC | CAITGNSYGYTF
- | - | TRBJ1-2 | TRBV25-1 | TGTGCCAGCAGTGAAAGGTGGGACTTCAACTATGGCTACACCTTC | CASSERWDFNYGYTF
TRBD2 | - | TRBJ2-2 | TRBV7-9 | TGTGCCAGCAGCTTTAGCGGGGGGGCCCGATCCGGGGAGCTGTTTTTT | CASSFSGGARSGELFF
TRBD1 | - | TRBJ1-2 | TRBV19 | TGTGCCAGTACGCGCACAGGGGGGGGCTATGGCTACACCTTC | CASTRTGGGYGYTF
- | - | TRBJ2-5 | TRBV3-1/TRBV3-2 | TGTGCCAGCAGCCATAATAGGGGAGAGACCCAGTACTTC | CASSHNRGETQYF
- | - | TRBJ2-2 | TRBV7-2 | TGTGCCAGCAGCTTCACAGGTCTTAACACCGGGGAGCTGTTTTTT | CASSFTGLNTGELFF
TRBD1 | - | TRBJ1-2 | TRBV30 | TGTGCCTGGAGCCCAGGGGGCGCGGGTGGCTACACCTTC | CAWSPGGAGGYTF
- | - | TRBJ1-3 | TRBV13 | TGTGCCAGCAGTCTGCGGGGCGCGAACACCATATATTTT | CASSLRGANTIYF
- | few | TRBJ1-1 | TRBV7-3 | TGTGCCAGCAGCAAGGAACTGACCAGGGGATACGGGACTGAAGCTTTCTTT | CASSKELTRGYGTEAFF
TRBD1 | - | TRBJ1-2 | TRBV4-2 | TGTGCCAGCAGCCCGGACAGGACTGCTAACTATGGCTACACCTTC | CASSPDRTANYGYTF
TRBD2 | - | TRBJ2-3 | TRBV3-1/TRBV3-2 | TGTGCCAGCAGCCAGGTAGCGGGGGGGCCGTTTGGCACAGATACGCAGTATTTT | CASSQVAGGPFGTDTQYF
- | few | TRBJ1-3 | TRBV10-2 | TGCGCCAGCAGTGAAGGGACTGCTGGAAACACCATATATTTT | CASSEGTAGNTIYF
TRBD2 | - | TRBJ2-5 | TRBV6-5 | TGTGCCAGCATGCTGACTAGCGGGCAAGAGACCCAGTACTTC | CASMLTSGQETQYF
- | - | TRBJ1-1 | TRBV16 | TGTGCCAGCACCCATTATCCCGTGCGGAACACTGAAGCTTTCTTT | CASTHYPVRNTEAFF
- | - | TRBJ2-7 | TRBV27 | TGTGCCAGCAGCCCCCGGGCCTACGAGCAGTACTTC | CASSPRAYEQYF
TRBD1 | - | TRBJ1-1 | TRBV30 | TGTGCCTCGCCGGTCGGGACAGGGTACACTGAAGCTTTCTTT | CASPVGTGYTEAFF
TRBD1 | - | TRBJ1-6 | TRBV30 | TGTGCCAGAACACAGGGGGGGTATAATTCACCCCTCCACTTT | CARTQGGYNSPLHF
- | once | TRBJ2-1 | TRBV7-6 | TGTGCCAGCAGCCCCCCTCCGGGCAATGAGCAGTTCTTC | CASSPPPGNEQFF
TRBD1 | - | TRBJ2-1 | TRBV7-3 | TGTGCCAGCAGCTTCGACAGGGACCGCTACAATGAGCAGTTCTTC | CASSFDRDRYNEQFF
TRBD2 | - | TRBJ2-3 | TRBV10-3 | TGTGCCATCAGTGAACCACCTTGGACTAGAACCGATACGCAGTATTTT | CAISEPPWTRTDTQYF
- | - | TRBJ1-2 | TRBV7-8 | TGTGCCAGCAGCCCTCTTTATGGCTACACCTTC | CASSPLYGYTF
- | - | TRBJ1-4 | TRBV19 | TGTGCCAGTAGTTCGTATAGCCGAGCAACTAATGAAAAACTGTTTTTT | CASSSYSRATNEKLFF
TRBD1 | once | TRBJ1-5 | TRBV5-4 | TGTGCCAGCAGCTTGAACGGACAGGGTGGCCAGCCCCAGCATTTT | CASSLNGQGGQPQHF
- | - | TRBJ2-3 | TRBV6-2/TRBV6-3 | TGTGCCAGCAGTTCCAATGGGGGGGCACGTAATACGCAGTATTTT | CASSSNGGARNTQYF